Each of the 17 T cell receptor beta chains below was sequenced from the same sample in a study of T cells in tuberculosis. Profiling relied on immunoSEQ multiplex PCR, and the TCRdb table lists in-frame clones only, not all of them. The sample records 30,000 to 40,000 clones, 95% to 97% being singletons. What was sequenced was PBMCs. The receptors were gathered from a donor between 10 and 35 years old with latent tuberculosis or without tuberculosis infection.

V gene TRBV2 combines with J gene TRBJ1-4; D is undetermined. The germline CDR1 and CDR2 sequences are SNHLY and FYNNEI. V lost 6 bases to trimming and J lost 8 bases, with 10 bases between them. This CDR3 comprises 12 residues. The CDR3 DNA sequence: TGTGCCAGCAGGGCTGTGGAGGAAAAACTGTTTTTT. It codes for CASRAVEEKLFF.

This chain connects TRBV2 to TRBJ2-5, with 7 bases identical to TRBD2. CDR1 and CDR2 (germline): SNHLY, FYNNEI. CDR3 length equals 16 residues. The V segment lost 6 bases and the J segment 2 bases; nucleotides outside the gene matches: 12. Written as DNA, the CDR3 is TGTGCCAGCAGGGGGGAGCGGGGCAAAGAGCAAGAGACCCAGTACTTC. It codes for CASRGERGKEQETQYF.

The CDR3 DNA reads TGTGCCAGCAGCAGAGCCCCCGCATTCGCGGGACTGGCTAATGAAAAACTGTTTTTT. Its translation is CASSRAPAFAGLANEKLFF. The chain links TRBV21-1 to TRBJ1-4. TRBV21-1 is designated a pseudogene. The CDR3 runs 19 residues.

The chain uses TRBV2 and TRBJ2-2, with TRBD1 matching over 10 bases. The germline V gene encodes CDR1 SNHLY and CDR2 FYNNEI. This CDR3 comprises 17 residues. Trimming cost V 6 bases and J 6 bases; bases outside gene matches: 13. The CDR3 DNA reads as TGTGCCAGCAGACAATCTTCCGGGACAGGGGAATCCGGGGAGCTGTTTTTT. Translated: CASRQSSGTGESGELFF.

In this sample, this clone turned up once. The CDR3 spells CASSELTGAEAFF. The CDR3 nucleotides read TGTGCCAGCAGTGAACTTACAGGGGCTGAAGCTTTCTTT. This chain links TRBV6-1 with TRBJ1-1; TRBD1 agrees at 7 bases. The CDR3 is 13 residues long. Germline loops: CDR1 MNHNS, CDR2 SASEGT. J was trimmed by 6 bases and V by 2 bases; bases with no gene match: 3.

The CDR3 sequence: CASSREGLYQPQHF. The CDR3 DNA reads TGTGCCAGTAGCCGGGAGGGCTTGTATCAGCCCCAGCATTTT. The V and J genes are TRBV19 and TRBJ1-5; D ambiguous. Looked up from germline, CDR1 is LNHDA and CDR2 is SQIVND (reference sequence). Trimming shortened V by 6 bases and J by 5 bases, and 14 bases separated the two germline ends. There are 14 residues in the CDR3.

V gene TRBV2 combines with J gene TRBJ1-1; D ambiguous. The V end was cut by 5 bases, the J end by 5 bases, with 15 bases between. The germline V gene has CDR1 SNHLY and CDR2 FYNNEI. This CDR3 contains 14 residues. In DNA, the CDR3 is TGTGCCAGCAGTACGACTTTGGGAGGGACTGAAGCTTTCTTT. It yields the protein CASSTTLGGTEAFF.

The rearrangement links TRBV4-1 to TRBJ1-5, with D perhaps matching TRBD1 (5 bases). CDR1 is MGHRA, CDR2 YSYEKL, per germline. Trimming removed 0 bases at V and 6 bases at J, with 12 bases between. The CDR3 length is 15 residues. CDR3 protein: CASSQDLRTGQPQHF. The CDR3, as DNA: TGCGCCAGCAGCCAAGACCTACGCACAGGTCAGCCCCAGCATTTT.

V usage is TRBV19 and J usage is TRBJ2-5; 8 bases match TRBD2. V trimming: 7 bases; J trimming: 3 bases; junction bases outside the gene matches: 4. CDR1 and CDR2 (germline): LNHDA, SQIVND (reference sequence). The CDR3 loop spans 13 amino acids. CDR3 DNA: TGTGCCAGTACCCACGGGGGGGAAGAGACCCAGTACTTC. It translates to CASTHGGEETQYF.

The V and J genes are TRBV28 and TRBJ2-3; perhaps TRBD1 as D (5 bases). CDR3 length equals 17 residues. Trimming left V 6 bases short and J 1 base short, with 20 bases between. Looked up from germline, CDR1 is MDHEN and CDR2 is SYDVKM. CDR3 region: CASSTQLTDSGTDTQYF. The CDR3 DNA reads as TGTGCCAGCAGCACCCAGTTGACAGACAGCGGCACAGATACGCAGTATTTT.

The chain links TRBV4-2 to TRBJ1-5; tentative D call: TRBD1 (5 bases). CDR1 and CDR2 from the germline V gene are LGHNA and YNFKEQ. With 1 base removed from V and 10 bases from J, the gap between germline ends came to 14 bases. The CDR3 totals 14 residues. The CDR3 coding sequence is TGTGCCAGCAGCCAAGGGGCAGGGCGAGAACCCCAGCATTTT. Amino acids: CASSQGAGREPQHF.

This clone was seen just once. This chain connects TRBV30 to TRBJ1-5; D is ambiguous. The CDR3 runs to 14 residues. CDR1 and CDR2 (germline): GTSNPN, SVGIG (reference sequence). Deletions cut 1 base from V and 0 bases from J, with 7 bases between. The DNA for the CDR3 is TGTGCCTGGAGTGGAGGGAATAGCAATCAGCCCCAGCATTTT. Its translation is CAWSGGNSNQPQHF. Full variable domain (rest looked up from reference TRBV30 and TRBJ1-5): SQTIHQWPATLVQPVGSPLSLECTVEGTSNPNLYWYRQAAGRGLQLLFYSVGIGQISSEVPQNLSASRPQDRQFILSSKKLLLSDSGFYLCAWSGGNSNQPQHFGDGTRLSIL.

This chain connects TRBV13 to TRBJ2-2; 9 nucleotides line up with TRBD1. The germline CDR1 and CDR2 sequences are PRHDT and FYEKMQ (reference sequence). The CDR3 is 16 residues long. The V and J ends lost 7 bases and 3 bases, in that order; junction bases with no gene match: 9. CDR3 bases: TGTGCCAGCACCGAGGGGGGACAGGGCCACACCGGGGAGCTGTTTTTT. This sequence encodes CASTEGGQGHTGELFF.

The CDR3 reads CASSLGQGSNYGYTF. The CDR3 nucleotides are TGTGCCAGCAGCTTGGGACAGGGGTCTAACTATGGCTACACCTTC. This sequence joins TRBV5-8 and TRBJ1-2; 8 nucleotides line up with TRBD1. Germline-derived CDR1 and CDR2 are SGHTS and YDEGEE. The CDR3 extends over 15 amino acids. The V segment lost 0 bases and the J segment 0 bases; nucleotides outside the gene matches: 1.

CDR3 nucleotides: TGCGCCAGCAGCTGGGGGACAGGGGGTTACCAAGAGACCCAGTACTTC. It codes for CASSWGTGGYQETQYF. The chain recombines TRBV5-1 with TRBJ2-5; 11 bases agree with TRBD1. The CDR3 runs 16 residues. The germline gives CDR1 SGHRS, CDR2 YFSETQ. V gave up 3 bases and J gave up 0 bases; unmatched junction bases: 4.

V gene TRBV5-1 combines with J gene TRBJ2-3; the D gene is possibly TRBD1 (6 bases). This CDR3 is built from 18 residues. Germline V gives CDR1 SGHRS, CDR2 YFSETQ. V lost 0 bases and J 4 bases, leaving 21 bases between the germline ends. DNA for the CDR3: TGCGCCAGCAGCTTGGACGGCGTTATCGTTGGACAGTCAGATACGCAGTATTTT. Translated, it gives CASSLDGVIVGQSDTQYF. The full variable domain, its missing parts supplied by reference TRBV5-1 and TRBJ2-3, is KAGVTQTPRYLIKTRGQQVTLSCSPISGHRSVSWYQQTPGQGLQFLFEYFSETQRNKGNFPGRFSGRQFSNSRSEMNVSTLELGDSALYLCASSLDGVIVGQSDTQYFGPGTRLTVL.

The V gene is TRBV29-1, the J gene TRBJ1-2, with D uncertain. The CDR3 runs to 11 residues. Trimming took 1 base from V and 7 from J, leaving 7 bases between them. CDR1 and CDR2 from the germline V gene are SQVTM and ANQGSEA. Written as DNA, the CDR3 is TGCAGCGTTGAAGGGAGAGGTGGCTACACCTTC. Its protein is CSVEGRGGYTF.